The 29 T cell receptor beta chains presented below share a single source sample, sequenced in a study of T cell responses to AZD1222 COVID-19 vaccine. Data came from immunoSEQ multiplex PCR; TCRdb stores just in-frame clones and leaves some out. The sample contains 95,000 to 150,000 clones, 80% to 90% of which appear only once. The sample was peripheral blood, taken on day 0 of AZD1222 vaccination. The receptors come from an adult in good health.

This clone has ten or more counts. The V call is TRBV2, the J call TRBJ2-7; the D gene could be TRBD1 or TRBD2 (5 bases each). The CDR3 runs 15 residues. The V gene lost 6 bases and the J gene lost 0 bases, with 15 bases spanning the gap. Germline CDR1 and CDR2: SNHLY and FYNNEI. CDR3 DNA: TGTGCCAGCAGCGCCGGGACCGGTAGCTCCTACGAGCAGTACTTC. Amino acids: CASSAGTGSSYEQYF.

The CDR3 bases are TGTGCCAGTAATACGCCCGGCCACCAAGAGACCCAGTACTTC. It yields the protein CASNTPGHQETQYF. The J gene is TRBJ2-5, the V gene TRBV19; D unresolved. Germline values: CDR1 LNHDA, CDR2 SQIVND (reference sequence). The CDR3 runs 14 residues. V shed 7 bases and J shed 0 bases, with 12 bases lying between them.

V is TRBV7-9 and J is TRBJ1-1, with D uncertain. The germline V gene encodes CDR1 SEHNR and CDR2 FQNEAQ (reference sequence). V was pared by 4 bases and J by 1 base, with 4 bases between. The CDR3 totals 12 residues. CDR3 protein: CASSSTNTEAFF. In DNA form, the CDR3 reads TGTGCCAGCAGCTCCACGAACACTGAAGCTTTCTTT.

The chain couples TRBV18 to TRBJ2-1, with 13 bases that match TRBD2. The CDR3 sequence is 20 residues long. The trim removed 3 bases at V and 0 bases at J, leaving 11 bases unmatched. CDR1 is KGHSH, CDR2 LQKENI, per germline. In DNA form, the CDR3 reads TGTGCCAGCTCACCGCTGGGACTAGCGGGACTCATCAGCTCCTACAATGAGCAGTTCTTC. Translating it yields CASSPLGLAGLISSYNEQFF.

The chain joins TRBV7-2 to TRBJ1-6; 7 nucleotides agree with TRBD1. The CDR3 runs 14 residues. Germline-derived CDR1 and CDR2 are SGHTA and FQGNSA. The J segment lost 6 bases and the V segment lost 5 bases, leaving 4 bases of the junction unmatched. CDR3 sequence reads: CASSTGTANSPLHF. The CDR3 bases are TGTGCCAGCAGCACCGGGACAGCTAATTCACCCCTCCACTTT.

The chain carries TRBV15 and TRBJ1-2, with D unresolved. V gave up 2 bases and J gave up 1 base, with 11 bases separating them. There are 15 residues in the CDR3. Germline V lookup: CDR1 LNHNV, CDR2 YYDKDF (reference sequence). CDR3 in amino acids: CATSRSTGLNYGYTF. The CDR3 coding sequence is TGTGCCACCAGCAGATCTACCGGGCTTAACTATGGCTACACCTTC.

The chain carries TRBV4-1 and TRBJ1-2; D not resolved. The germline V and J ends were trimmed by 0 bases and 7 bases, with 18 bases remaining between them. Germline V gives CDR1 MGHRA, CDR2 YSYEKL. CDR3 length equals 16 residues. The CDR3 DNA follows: TGCGCCAGCAGCCAAGAAGTTCGGACGAGGGTACTTGGCTACACCTTC. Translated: CASSQEVRTRVLGYTF.

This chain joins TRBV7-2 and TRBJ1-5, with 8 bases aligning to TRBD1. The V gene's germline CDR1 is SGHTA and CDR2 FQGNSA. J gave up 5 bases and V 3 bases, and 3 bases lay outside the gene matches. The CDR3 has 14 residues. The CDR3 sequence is CASSFRQGHQPQHF. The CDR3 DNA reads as TGTGCCAGCAGCTTCAGACAGGGGCATCAGCCCCAGCATTTT.

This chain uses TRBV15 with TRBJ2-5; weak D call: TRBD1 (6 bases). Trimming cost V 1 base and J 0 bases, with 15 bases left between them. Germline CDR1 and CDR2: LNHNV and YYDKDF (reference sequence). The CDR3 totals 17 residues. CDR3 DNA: TGTGCCACCAGCAGAGGCCCGCACAGGGATGACCAAGAGACCCAGTACTTC. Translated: CATSRGPHRDDQETQYF.

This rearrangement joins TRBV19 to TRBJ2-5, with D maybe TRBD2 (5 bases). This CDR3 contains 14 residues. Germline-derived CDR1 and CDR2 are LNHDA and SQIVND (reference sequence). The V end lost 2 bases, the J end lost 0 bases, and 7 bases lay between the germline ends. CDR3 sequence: CASSISEDQETQYF. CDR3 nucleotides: TGTGCCAGTAGTATATCGGAGGACCAAGAGACCCAGTACTTC.

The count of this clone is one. The CDR3 DNA sequence: TGTGCCAGCAGTTACGCGACTAGCGGTAGGGAGCAGTACTTC. It encodes CASSYATSGREQYF. This chain joins TRBV6-5 and TRBJ2-7, with TRBD2 matching over 9 bases. Germline-derived CDR1 and CDR2 are MNHEY and SVGAGI. The CDR3 spans 14 residues. V was pared by 2 bases and J by 7 bases, with 6 bases of the junction left unmatched.

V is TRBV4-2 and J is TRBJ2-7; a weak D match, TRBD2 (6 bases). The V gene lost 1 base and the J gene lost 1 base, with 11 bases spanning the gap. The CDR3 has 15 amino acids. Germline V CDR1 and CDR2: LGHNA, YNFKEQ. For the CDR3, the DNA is TGTGCCAGCAGCCAAGGACGGGAGAGGTCCTACGAGCAGTACTTC. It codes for CASSQGRERSYEQYF.

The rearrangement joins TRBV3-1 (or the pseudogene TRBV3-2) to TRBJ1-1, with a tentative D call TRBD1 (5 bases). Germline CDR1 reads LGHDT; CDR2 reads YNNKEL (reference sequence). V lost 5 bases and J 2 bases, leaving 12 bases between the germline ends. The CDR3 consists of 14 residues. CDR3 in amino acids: CASSVGTPNTEAFF. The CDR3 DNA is TGTGCCAGCAGCGTCGGGACCCCCAACACTGAAGCTTTCTTT.

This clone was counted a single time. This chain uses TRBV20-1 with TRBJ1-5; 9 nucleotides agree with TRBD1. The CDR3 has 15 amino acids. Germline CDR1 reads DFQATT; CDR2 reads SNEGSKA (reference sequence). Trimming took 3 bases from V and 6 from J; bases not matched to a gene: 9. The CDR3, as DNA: TGCAGTGCTAGTAGGGGGACAGGGTTTAGTCAGCCCCAGCATTTT. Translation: CSASRGTGFSQPQHF.

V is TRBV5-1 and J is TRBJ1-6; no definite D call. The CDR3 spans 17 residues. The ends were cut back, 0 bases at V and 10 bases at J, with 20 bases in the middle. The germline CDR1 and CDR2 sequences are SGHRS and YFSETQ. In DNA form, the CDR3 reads TGCGCCAGCAGCTTGGGGGCGGCAGAAACTATAGAATCACCCCTCCACTTT. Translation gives CASSLGAAETIESPLHF. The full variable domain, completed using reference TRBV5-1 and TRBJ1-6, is KAGVTQTPRYLIKTRGQQVTLSCSPISGHRSVSWYQQTPGQGLQFLFEYFSETQRNKGNFPGRFSGRQFSNSRSEMNVSTLELGDSALYLCASSLGAAETIESPLHFGNGTRLTVT.

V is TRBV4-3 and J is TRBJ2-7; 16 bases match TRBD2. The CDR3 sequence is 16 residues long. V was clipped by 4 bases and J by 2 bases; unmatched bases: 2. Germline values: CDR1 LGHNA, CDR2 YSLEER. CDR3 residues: CASSPGLAGGPYEQYF. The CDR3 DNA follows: TGCGCCAGCAGCCCGGGACTAGCGGGAGGGCCCTACGAGCAGTACTTC.

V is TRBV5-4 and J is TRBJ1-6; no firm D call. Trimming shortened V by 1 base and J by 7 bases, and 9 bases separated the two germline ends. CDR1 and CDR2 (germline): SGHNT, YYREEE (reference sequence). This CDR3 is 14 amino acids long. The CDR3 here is CASSLWDRNSPLHF. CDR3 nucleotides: TGTGCCAGCAGCTTGTGGGATAGGAATTCACCCCTCCACTTT.

CDR3 region: CASGEGTGVGGYTF. CDR3 in DNA: TGTGCCAGCGGAGAAGGGACAGGGGTGGGCGGCTACACCTTC. The rearrangement uses TRBV28 and TRBJ1-2, with TRBD1 matching over 10 bases. The V and J ends lost 8 bases and 8 bases, in that order; junction bases with no gene match: 11. The CDR3 consists of 14 residues. Germline V gene sequence: CDR1 MDHEN, CDR2 SYDVKM.

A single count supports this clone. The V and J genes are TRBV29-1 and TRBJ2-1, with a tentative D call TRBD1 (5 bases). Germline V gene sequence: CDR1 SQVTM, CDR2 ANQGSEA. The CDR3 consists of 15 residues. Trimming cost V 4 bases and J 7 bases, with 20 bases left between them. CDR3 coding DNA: TGCAGCGTTGTGTGGTACTCAGGGAATCATAATGAGCAGTTCTTC. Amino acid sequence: CSVVWYSGNHNEQFF.

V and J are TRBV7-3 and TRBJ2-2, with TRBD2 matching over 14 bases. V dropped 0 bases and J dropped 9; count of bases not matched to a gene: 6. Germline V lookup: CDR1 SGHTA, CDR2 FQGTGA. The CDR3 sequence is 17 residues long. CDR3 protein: CASSLTGTSGSGRELFF. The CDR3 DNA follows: TGTGCCAGCAGCTTAACCGGGACTAGCGGGAGTGGCCGGGAGCTGTTTTTT.

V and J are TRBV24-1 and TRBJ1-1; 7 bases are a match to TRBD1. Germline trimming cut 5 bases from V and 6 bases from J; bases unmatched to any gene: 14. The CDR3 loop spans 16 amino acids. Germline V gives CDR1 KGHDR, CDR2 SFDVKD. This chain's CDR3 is CATSGAARQGGAEAFF. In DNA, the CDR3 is TGTGCCACCAGTGGGGCGGCTCGGCAGGGGGGTGCTGAAGCTTTCTTT.

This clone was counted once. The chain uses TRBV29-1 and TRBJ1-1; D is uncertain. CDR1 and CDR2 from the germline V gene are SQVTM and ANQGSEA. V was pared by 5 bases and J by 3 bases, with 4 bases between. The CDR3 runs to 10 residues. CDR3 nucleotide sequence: TGCAGCGTTCTTTACACTGAAGCTTTCTTT. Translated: CSVLYTEAFF.

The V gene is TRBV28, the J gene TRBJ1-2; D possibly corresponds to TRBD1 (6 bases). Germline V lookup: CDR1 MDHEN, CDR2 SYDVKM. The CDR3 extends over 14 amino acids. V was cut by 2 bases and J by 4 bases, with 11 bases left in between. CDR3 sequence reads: CASSLQGQFYGYTF. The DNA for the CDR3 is TGTGCCAGCAGTTTACAAGGACAGTTCTATGGCTACACCTTC.

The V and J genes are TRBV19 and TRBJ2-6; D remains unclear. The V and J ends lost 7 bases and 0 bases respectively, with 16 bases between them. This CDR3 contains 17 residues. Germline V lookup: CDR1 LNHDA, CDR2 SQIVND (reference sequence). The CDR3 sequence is CASTLRHINSGANVLTF. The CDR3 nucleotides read TGTGCCAGTACCCTGCGACACATCAACTCTGGGGCCAACGTCCTGACTTTC.

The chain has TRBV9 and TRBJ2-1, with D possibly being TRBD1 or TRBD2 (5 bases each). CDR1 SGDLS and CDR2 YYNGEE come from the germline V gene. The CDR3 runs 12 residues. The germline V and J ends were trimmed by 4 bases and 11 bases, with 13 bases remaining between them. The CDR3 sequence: CASSPGLSQQFF. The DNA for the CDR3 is TGTGCCAGCAGCCCGGGGCTCTCTCAGCAGTTCTTC.

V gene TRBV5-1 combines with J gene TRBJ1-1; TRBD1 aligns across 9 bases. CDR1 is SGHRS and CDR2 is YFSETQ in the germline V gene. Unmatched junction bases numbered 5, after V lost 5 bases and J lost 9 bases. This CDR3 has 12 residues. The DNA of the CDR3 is TGCGCCAGCAGAGGGGACAGGGAGAAAGCTTTCTTT. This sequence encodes CASRGDREKAFF.

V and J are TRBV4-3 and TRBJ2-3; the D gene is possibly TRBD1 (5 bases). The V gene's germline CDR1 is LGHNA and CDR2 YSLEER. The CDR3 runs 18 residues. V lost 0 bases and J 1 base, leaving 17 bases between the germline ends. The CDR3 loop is CASSQDIRAKGGTDTQYF. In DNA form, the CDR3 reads TGCGCCAGCAGCCAAGATATCCGGGCGAAAGGGGGCACAGATACGCAGTATTTT.

In nucleotides, the CDR3 is TGTGCCAGCTCACCGGGACAGGGACATGAAAAACTGTTTTTT. It encodes CASSPGQGHEKLFF. The V gene is TRBV18, the J gene TRBJ1-4, with 9 bases matching TRBD1. The CDR3 spans 14 residues. V trimming: 3 bases; J trimming: 6 bases; junction bases outside the gene matches: 2. Germline V gene data show CDR1 as KGHSH and CDR2 as LQKENI.

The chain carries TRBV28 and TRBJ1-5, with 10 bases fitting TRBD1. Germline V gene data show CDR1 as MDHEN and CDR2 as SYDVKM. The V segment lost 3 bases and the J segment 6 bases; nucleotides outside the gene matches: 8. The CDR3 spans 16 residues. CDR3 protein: CASSFPGTGAGQPQHF. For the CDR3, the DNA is TGTGCCAGCAGTTTTCCGGGGACAGGGGCCGGTCAGCCCCAGCATTTT.